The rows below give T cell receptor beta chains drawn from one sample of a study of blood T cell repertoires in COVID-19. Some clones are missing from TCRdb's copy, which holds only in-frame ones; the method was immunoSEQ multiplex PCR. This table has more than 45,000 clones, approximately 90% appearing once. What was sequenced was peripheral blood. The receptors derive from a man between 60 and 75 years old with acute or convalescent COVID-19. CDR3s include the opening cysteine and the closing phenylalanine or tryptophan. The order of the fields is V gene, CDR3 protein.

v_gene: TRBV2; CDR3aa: CASSEALRGNQPQHF
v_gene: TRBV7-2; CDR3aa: CASSPNNRDRAYGYTF
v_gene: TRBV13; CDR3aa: CASSLGDSKGSYGYTF
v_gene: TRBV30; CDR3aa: CAWSRRGNSPLHF
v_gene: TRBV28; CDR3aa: CASRITTPSVTGELFF
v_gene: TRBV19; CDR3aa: CASSINQGATNEKLFF
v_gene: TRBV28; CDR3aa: CASSLRTGPLYEQYF
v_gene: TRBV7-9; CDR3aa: CASSLALGGGRGDEQFF
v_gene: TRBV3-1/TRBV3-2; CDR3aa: CASSQAPNGPETQYF
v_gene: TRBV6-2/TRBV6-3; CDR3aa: CASRPGLITGELFF
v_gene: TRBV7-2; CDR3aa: CASSLRAGGTYEQYF
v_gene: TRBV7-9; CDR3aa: CASSLTPSGPSTDTQYF
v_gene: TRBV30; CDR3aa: CAWSADRGPQPQHF
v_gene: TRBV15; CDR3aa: CATSSSGGIDEAFF
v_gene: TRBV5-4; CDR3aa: CASSLQLRRGEQFF
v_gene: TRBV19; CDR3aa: CASSIDLREDYGYTF
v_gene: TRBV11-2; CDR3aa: CASSPGARQGNTGELFF
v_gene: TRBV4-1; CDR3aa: CASSQESAGGVGSNEKLFF
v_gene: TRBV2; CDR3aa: CASSGTGLYEQYF
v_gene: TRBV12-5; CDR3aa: CASGLPLRELSYNEQFF
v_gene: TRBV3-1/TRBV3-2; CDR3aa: CASSPRAYGTEAFF
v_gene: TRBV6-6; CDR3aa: CASSYSHRGADEQYF
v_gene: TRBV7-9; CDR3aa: CASSPSFGRFESDTQYF
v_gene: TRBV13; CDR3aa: CASAPYPVGATGELFF
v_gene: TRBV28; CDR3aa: CASSLSRQRETQYF
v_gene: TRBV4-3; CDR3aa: CASSLKVGGGTEAFF
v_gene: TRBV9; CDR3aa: CASSRTGGTNSYEQYF
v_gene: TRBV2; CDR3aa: CASSEGGLAEYEQYF
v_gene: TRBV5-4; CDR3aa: CASSPDWYGELFF
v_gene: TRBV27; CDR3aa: CASSSTRRAGEVGTGELFF
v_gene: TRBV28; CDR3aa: CASSRGSGYTEAFF
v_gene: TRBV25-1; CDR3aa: CASSEYRDRALSTDTQYF
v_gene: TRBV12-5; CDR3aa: CASGLGTSGEQYF
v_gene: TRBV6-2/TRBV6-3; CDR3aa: CASSYSNQGDYGYTF
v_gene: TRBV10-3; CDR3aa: CAISESSDRREAFF
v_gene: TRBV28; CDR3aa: CASSGADSTYEQYF
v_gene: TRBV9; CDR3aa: CASSPGQGGTYEQYF
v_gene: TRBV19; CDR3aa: CASSTGQEDQPQHF
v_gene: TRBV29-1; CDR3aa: CSGLADPVDTQYF
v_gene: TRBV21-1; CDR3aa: CASSKRIPGVGNEQFF
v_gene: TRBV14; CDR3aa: CASSRGKRQGSEAFF
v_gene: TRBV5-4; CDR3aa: CASSPAGGNTGELFF
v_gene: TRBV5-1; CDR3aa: CASSQTSGTFQETQYF
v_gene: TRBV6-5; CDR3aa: CASRPTGDPYGYTF
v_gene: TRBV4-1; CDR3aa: CASSQDRADRVKQPQHF
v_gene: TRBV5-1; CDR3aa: CASSQGTSGYNEQFF
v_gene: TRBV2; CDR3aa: CASRPGTSGTNEQFF
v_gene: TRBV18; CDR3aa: CASSTRESEQYF
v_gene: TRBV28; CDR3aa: CASSPSGGVGEKLFF